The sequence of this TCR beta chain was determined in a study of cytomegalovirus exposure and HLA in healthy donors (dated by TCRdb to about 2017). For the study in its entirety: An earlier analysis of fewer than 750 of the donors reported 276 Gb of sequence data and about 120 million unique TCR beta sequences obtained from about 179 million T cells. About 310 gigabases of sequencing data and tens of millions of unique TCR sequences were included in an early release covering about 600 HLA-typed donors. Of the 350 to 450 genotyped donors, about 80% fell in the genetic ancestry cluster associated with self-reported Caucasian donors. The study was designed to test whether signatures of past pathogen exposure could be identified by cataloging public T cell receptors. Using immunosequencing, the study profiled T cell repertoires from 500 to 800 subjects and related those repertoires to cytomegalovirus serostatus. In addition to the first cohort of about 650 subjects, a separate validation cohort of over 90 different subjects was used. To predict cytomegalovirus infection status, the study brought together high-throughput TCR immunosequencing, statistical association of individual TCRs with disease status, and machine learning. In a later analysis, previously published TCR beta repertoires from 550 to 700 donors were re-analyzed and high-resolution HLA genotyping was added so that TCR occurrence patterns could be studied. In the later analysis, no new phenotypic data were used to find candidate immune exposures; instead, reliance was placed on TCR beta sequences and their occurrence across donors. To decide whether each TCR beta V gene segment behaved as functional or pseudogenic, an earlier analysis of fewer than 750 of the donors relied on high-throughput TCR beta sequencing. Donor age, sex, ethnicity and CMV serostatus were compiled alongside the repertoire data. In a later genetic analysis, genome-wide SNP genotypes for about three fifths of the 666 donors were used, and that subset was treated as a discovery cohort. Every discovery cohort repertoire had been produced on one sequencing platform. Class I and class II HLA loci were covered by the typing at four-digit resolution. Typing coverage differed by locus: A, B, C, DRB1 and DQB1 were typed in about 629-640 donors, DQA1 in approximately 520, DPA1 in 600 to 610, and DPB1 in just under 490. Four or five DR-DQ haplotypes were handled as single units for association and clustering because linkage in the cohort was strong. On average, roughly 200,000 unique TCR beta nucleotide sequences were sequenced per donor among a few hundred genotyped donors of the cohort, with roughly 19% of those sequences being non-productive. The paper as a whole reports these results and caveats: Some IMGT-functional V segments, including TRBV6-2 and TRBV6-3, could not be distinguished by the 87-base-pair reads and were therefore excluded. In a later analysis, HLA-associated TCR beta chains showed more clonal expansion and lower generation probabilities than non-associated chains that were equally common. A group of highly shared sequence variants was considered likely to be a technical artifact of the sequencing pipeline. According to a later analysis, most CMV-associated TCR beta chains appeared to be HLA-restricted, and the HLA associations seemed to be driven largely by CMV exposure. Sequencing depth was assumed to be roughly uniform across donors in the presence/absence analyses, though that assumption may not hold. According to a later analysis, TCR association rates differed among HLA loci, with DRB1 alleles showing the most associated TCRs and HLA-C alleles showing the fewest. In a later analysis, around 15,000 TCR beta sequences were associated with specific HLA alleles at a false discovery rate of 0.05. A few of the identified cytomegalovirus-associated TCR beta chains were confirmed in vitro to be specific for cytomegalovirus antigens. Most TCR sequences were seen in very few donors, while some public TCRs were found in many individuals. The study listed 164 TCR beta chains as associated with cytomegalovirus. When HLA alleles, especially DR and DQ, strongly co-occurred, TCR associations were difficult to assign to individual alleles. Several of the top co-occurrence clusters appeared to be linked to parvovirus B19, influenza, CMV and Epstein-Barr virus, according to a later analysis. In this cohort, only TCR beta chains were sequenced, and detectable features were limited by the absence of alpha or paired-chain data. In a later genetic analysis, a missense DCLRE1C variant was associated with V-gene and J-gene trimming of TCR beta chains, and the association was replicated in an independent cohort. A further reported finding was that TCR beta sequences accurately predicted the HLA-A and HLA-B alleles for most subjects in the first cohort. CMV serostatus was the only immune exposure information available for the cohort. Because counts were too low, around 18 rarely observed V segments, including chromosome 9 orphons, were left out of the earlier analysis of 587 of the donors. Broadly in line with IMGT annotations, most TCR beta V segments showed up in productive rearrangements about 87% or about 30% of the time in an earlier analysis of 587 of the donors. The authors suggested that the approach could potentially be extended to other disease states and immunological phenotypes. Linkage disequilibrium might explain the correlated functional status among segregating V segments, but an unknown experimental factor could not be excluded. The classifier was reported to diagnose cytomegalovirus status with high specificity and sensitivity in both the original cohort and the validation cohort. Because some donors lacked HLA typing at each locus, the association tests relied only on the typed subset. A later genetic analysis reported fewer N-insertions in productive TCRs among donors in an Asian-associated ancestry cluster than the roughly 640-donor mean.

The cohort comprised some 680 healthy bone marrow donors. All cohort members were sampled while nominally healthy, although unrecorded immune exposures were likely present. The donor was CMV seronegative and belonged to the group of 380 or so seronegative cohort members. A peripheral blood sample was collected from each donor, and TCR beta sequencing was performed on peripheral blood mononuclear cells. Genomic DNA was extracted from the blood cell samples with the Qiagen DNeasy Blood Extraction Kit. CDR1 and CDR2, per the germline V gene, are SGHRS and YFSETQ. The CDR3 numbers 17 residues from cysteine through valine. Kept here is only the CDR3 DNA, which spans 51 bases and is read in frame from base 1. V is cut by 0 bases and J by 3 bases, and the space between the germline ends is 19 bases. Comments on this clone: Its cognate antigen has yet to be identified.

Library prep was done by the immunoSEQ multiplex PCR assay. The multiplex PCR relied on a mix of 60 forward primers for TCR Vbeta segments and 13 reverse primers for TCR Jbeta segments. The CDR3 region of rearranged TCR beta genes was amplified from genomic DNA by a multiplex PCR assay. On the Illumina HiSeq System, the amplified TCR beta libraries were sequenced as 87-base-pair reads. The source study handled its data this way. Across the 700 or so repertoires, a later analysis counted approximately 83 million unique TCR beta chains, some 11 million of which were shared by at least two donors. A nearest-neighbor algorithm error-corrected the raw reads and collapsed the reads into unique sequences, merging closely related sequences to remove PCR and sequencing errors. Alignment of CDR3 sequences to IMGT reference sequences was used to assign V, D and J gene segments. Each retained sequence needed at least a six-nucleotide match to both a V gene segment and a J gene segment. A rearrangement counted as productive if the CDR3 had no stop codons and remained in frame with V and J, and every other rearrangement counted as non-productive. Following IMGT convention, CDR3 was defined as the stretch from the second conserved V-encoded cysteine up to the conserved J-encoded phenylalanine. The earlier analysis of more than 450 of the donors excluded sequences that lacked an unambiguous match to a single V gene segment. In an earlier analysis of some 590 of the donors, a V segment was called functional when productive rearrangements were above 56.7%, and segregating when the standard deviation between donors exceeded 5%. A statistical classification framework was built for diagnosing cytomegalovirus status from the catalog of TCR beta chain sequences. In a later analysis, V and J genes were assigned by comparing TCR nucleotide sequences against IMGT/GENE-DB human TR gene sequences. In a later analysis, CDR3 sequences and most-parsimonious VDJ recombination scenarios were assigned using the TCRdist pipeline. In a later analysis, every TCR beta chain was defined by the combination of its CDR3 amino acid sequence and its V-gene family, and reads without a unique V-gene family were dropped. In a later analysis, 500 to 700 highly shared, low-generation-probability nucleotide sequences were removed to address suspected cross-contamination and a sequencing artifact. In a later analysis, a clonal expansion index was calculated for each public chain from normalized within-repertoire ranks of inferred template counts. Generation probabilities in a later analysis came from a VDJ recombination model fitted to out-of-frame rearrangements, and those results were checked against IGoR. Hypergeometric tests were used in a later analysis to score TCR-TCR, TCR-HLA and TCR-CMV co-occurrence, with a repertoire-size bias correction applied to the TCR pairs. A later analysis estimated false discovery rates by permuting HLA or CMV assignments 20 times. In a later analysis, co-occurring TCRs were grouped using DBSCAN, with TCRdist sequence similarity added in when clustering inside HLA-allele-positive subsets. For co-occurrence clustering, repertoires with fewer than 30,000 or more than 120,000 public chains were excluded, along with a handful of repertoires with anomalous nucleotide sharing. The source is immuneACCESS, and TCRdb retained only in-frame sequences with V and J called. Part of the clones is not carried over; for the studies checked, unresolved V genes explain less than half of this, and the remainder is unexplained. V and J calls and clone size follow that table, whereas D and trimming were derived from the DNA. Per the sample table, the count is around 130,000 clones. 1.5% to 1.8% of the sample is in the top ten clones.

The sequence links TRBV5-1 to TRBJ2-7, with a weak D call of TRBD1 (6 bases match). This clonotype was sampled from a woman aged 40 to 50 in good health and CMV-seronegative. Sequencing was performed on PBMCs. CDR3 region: CASSLGVGRGTSYEQYV. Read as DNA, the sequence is TGCGCCAGCAGCTTGGGAGTCGGCAGGGGAACCAGCTACGAGCAGTACGTC.